This entry is about one TCR beta chain. The data originate from a study of control samples from healthy donors and cancer patients. Some clones are missing from TCRdb's copy, which holds only in-frame ones; the method was immunoSEQ multiplex PCR. Altogether about 150,000 clones are present, over 90% being singletons, with the ten largest covering around 2.5%. V was shortened by 2 bases and J by 1 base, with 13 bases between the two germline ends. The CDR3 runs to 15 residues. Germline V gene lookup returns CDR1 SGHDT and CDR2 YYEEEE. The genes are TRBV5-6 and TRBJ2-7, with D perhaps TRBD1 (6 bases). Sequenced material: blood. The clonotype was recovered from a man between 45 and 60 years old in good health. The CDR3 nucleotides are TGTGCCAGCAGCTTTCCCAGGGGAAGATCCTACGAGCAGTACTTC. Its translation: CASSFPRGRSYEQYF.